Listed below are T cell receptor beta chains from one sample, sequenced in a study of blood T cell repertoires in COVID-19. Measured with immunoSEQ multiplex PCR; TCRdb has only the in-frame clones, and not every one. The table lists around 100,000 clones, approximately 84% of them singletons. Sequences were obtained from peripheral blood. The receptors here all came from a man aged 40-50 years with acute or convalescent COVID-19. CDR3s include the opening cysteine and the closing phenylalanine or tryptophan.

v_gene	CDR3aa
TRBV19	CASSVGQAYNSPLHF
TRBV7-6	CASSRLAGGPGFEQFF
TRBV29-1	CSVEDRGTGKNIQYF
TRBV18	CASSPGTGANEQFF
TRBV9	CASSVLPGQGYTF
TRBV11-3	CASSPRGGGSNTGELFF
TRBV5-1	CASSLRAGAVDTQYF
TRBV12-3/TRBV12-4	CASSFFSEQYF
TRBV5-6	CASSSRNYGYTF
TRBV5-1	CASSDGRGSTDTQYF
TRBV5-5	CASSSLPDTQYF
TRBV29-1	CSVATGSGNTIYF
TRBV10-3	CATNPLLAGGPGEQFF
TRBV28	CASSFAAGTGDYNEQFF
TRBV28	CASSLSGEGEAFF
TRBV7-9	CASIRSSRLEDTQYF
TRBV28	CASTLGTGPHNQPQHF
TRBV6-5	CASSPEGEREETQYF
TRBV12-3/TRBV12-4	CASSLQGNYEQYF
TRBV27	CASSLLGNQPQHF
TRBV27	CASSQTWTATPGYTF
TRBV12-3/TRBV12-4	CASSLRGGEAFF
TRBV2	CASSERLNEQFF
TRBV5-1	CASSFRGLGEKLFF
TRBV11-3	CASSSPKVAGASYNEQFF
TRBV7-2	CASSFGQPELRDTQYF